This TCR beta chain stems from a study of molecular identifiers for immune sequencing clone quantification (dated by TCRdb to the late 2010s). About the study as a whole: For a replicate experiment, RNA from approximately 20,000 or 98,000 naive CD8 T cells was divided into five aliquots, and four of the five aliquots were sequenced. The study was a methods study using CD8 T cells to benchmark molecular-identifier clustering-based TCR repertoire sequencing (MIDCIRS) and TCR RNA copy counting. Findings and caveats that apply to the study as a whole: Modeling gave 3 to 3.5 recovered TCR RNA copies per cell versus approximately 9 by digital PCR, implying about 30% capture efficiency. A single cell's worth of spiked-in Jurkat TCR RNA was reported detectable even among approximately 930,000 naive CD8 T cells. When barcode sub-clustering was left out, chimeric consensus sequences inflated TCR diversity, with chimeras reaching as high as 47%. Identical TCR molecules sharing a barcode could cause highly expanded clone sizes to be underestimated. In CMV-specific effector cells, clones with more than 20 RNA copies accounted for over 99% of molecules, whereas in naive cells such clones accounted for under 1%. The naive libraries included spiked-in Jurkat TCR RNA (approximately 11 copies' worth), and this RNA is not part of the donor repertoire.

In this sample, this clonotype turned up a few times. No antigen is known for it. Base qualities are not at hand, and no much larger clone is one base apart. The junction shows trimming of 5 bases on V and 5 bases on J, plus 21 bases between the germline ends. The germline V gene sets CDR1 to SGHTA and CDR2 to FQGNSA. The CDR3 spans 17 residues, from the cysteine through the phenylalanine. The DNA shown is the 51-base CDR3, in frame from base 1. Libraries of naive CD8 T cells were generated from roughly 21,000 to 960,000 sorted cells, with 10%, 30% or 50% of the purified RNA used. Naive CD8 T cells, defined as CD8+CD4-CCR7+CD45RA+, were FACS-sorted into RLT Plus buffer on a BD FACSAria II. Detection sensitivity was tested by spiking Jurkat RNA equal to roughly nine TCR copies' worth into samples containing 20,000-1,000,000 naive CD8 T cells. CD8 T cells were enriched using RosetteSep CD8+ T Cell Enrichment Cocktail and Ficoll-Paque, and the enriched cells then underwent ACK red cell lysis.

Library preparation employed PCR. The sample was run on a NextSeq 500. Bulk TCR libraries were prepared as previously described, using TCR primers listed in Table S5. Total RNA was purified with the Qiagen AllPrep DNA/RNA kit. Reads from multiple sequencing runs of the same library were pooled before analysis. The study's processing was this. Reads were retained only if the reads had an exact TCR constant sequence, and the retained reads were trimmed to 150 nt and grouped according to their 12-nt molecular barcodes. Reads within each barcode group were sub-clustered using a 15% Levenshtein threshold, and quality-weighted consensus sequences were constructed for each RNA molecule. Non-functional sequences were filtered out, along with any lower-count sequence sitting one edit away from another sequence. Barcode sub-clusters with fewer than 20% of the maximum read count were removed, based on fitting two negative binomial distributions. Clones were called with MiXCR by TCRdb after fastp trimmed the public reads at Q25, and only in-frame beta chains were retained. Rows are combined by CDR3 protein, so each entry shows the most common genes and DNA. These V and J calls are TCRdb output, not the study's own analysis. This sample gives under 600,000 distinct CDR3 sequences in total; roughly 25% of them show up just once. The ten most abundant clones make up roughly 0.77% of the sample.

In this chain, TRBV7-2 is recombined with TRBJ2-2; 6 matching bases give a weak D call of TRBD1. Sequencing was carried out using naive CD8+ T cells from blood, with Jurkat cell RNA spiked in. The meaning of the sample's cell subset or site label: FACS-sorted CD8+CD4-CCR7+CD45RA+ naive T cells. This sequence was found in a human donor in good health. Some libraries in this study had Jurkat cell RNA spiked in. The sequenced DNA: TGTGCCAGCAGCCCCGAGACAGGCGCGTGGAGGACCGGGGAGCTGTTTTTT. This translates into CASSPETGAWRTGELFF.